The 18 T cell receptor beta chains presented below share a single source sample, sequenced in a study of T cell responses to AZD1222 COVID-19 vaccine. The protocol was immunoSEQ multiplex PCR, while the TCRdb copy is restricted to in-frame clones and leaves out a portion. The table has tens of thousands of clones, 90% to 95% seen once. Sample: peripheral blood, taken 28 days after the second dose of the MenACWY control vaccine. These TCRs come from an adult who received the MenACWY meningococcal vaccine as a control.

The CDR3 here is CASSLSQGKNSPLHF. Here the CDR3 DNA reads TGTGCCAGCAGCTTAAGTCAGGGGAAAAATTCACCCCTCCACTTT. This rearrangement joins TRBV7-8 to TRBJ1-6; D is possibly TRBD1 (6 bases). This CDR3 is 15 amino acids long. The germline V gene encodes CDR1 SGHVS and CDR2 FQNEAQ. Trimming removed 2 bases at V and 7 bases at J, with 12 bases between.

This clone was observed a handful of times. This rearrangement joins TRBV11-2 to TRBJ2-7, with TRBD2 identical over 7 bases. The trim removed 7 bases at V and 1 base at J, leaving 7 bases unmatched. This CDR3 region has 14 residues. CDR1 is SGHAT and CDR2 is FQNNGV in the germline V gene. The CDR3 coding sequence is TGTGCCAGCACCGTGGGGGGGGAGTCCTACGAGCAGTACTTC. It translates to CASTVGGESYEQYF.

V usage is TRBV6-5 and J usage is TRBJ2-5; the D is unclear. CDR1 and CDR2 (germline): MNHEY, SVGAGI. Trimming pared 5 bases from V and 8 bases from J, leaving 12 bases between. The CDR3 spans 12 residues. The CDR3 region is CASSLPSGTQYF. The CDR3 nucleotides read TGTGCCAGCAGTCTCCCGTCCGGAACCCAGTACTTC.

This sequence joins TRBV3-1 (or the pseudogene TRBV3-2) and TRBJ2-7; D gene uncertain. Germline assignment: CDR1 LGHDT and CDR2 YNNKEL (reference sequence). Between the trimmed V and J ends, which lost 1 base and 5 bases, there was a span of 12 bases. CDR3 length equals 14 residues. CDR3 loop: CASSQGGSDHEQYF. CDR3 DNA sequence: TGTGCCAGCAGCCAAGGCGGCTCCGACCACGAGCAGTACTTC.

This rearrangement joins TRBV19 to TRBJ1-1, with D unresolved. CDR3 size: 12 residues. The V end was cut by 1 base, the J end by 7 bases, with 7 bases between. The germline gives CDR1 LNHDA, CDR2 SQIVND (reference sequence). CDR3 DNA sequence: TGTGCCAGTAGTATAGGCGGGAATGAAGCTTTCTTT. It is translated as CASSIGGNEAFF.

The V gene is TRBV5-1, the J gene TRBJ1-5, with D tentatively TRBD1 (6 bases). The CDR3 length is 16 residues. Germline V lookup: CDR1 SGHRS, CDR2 YFSETQ. With 4 bases removed from V and 0 bases from J, the gap between germline ends came to 14 bases. The CDR3 DNA sequence: TGCGCCAGCAGCCCCCCCGGGACAAATAGCAATCAGCCCCAGCATTTT. As protein: CASSPPGTNSNQPQHF.

This chain uses TRBV5-1 with TRBJ1-1; no clear D gene. Trimming stripped 5 bases from V and 6 bases from J, with 14 bases between. This CDR3 region has 13 residues. Germline V gene sequence: CDR1 SGHRS, CDR2 YFSETQ. The CDR3 bases are TGCGCCAGCAGGGGCGACACCCCCGCTGAAGCTTTCTTT. Encoded protein: CASRGDTPAEAFF.

This clone turned up a few times. The CDR3, as DNA: TGCGCCAGCAGCCAAGCCTGGACCAGGTTGGCTGGAAACACCATATATTTT. This codes for CASSQAWTRLAGNTIYF. The V call is TRBV4-1, the J call TRBJ1-3; D remains ambiguous. V shed 1 base and J shed 2 bases, with 15 bases lying between them. The CDR3 spans 17 residues. Per germline, CDR1 MGHRA and CDR2 YSYEKL.

The V gene is TRBV5-6, the J gene TRBJ2-7; 11 nucleotides agree with TRBD1. J gave up 5 bases and V 0 bases, and 7 bases lay outside the gene matches. The CDR3 length is 16 residues. The germline gives CDR1 SGHDT, CDR2 YYEEEE. CDR3 region: CASSLAFGQGANEQYF. The CDR3 DNA is TGTGCCAGCAGCTTGGCTTTCGGACAGGGGGCTAACGAGCAGTACTTC.

The chain is built from TRBV12-3 or TRBV12-4 and TRBJ2-1; 9 bases align to TRBD2. J lost 4 bases, V lost 10 bases, and 5 bases had no gene match. The CDR3 totals 13 residues. This chain's CDR3 is CATLAGQYNEQFF. In DNA, the CDR3 is TGTGCCACCCTAGCGGGGCAATACAATGAGCAGTTCTTC.

V is TRBV2 and J is TRBJ2-5, with 14 positions matching TRBD2. CDR3 length equals 19 residues. The germline CDR1 and CDR2 sequences are SNHLY and FYNNEI. Trimming removed 4 bases from V and 2 bases from J; junction bases left unmatched: 12. The CDR3 DNA sequence: TGTGCCAGCAGTGCAGTGACTAGCGGGAGGGCCGGAAATCAAGAGACCCAGTACTTC. It yields the protein CASSAVTSGRAGNQETQYF.

The rearrangement joins TRBV19 to TRBJ2-1; a weak D match, TRBD2 (5 bases). The CDR3 has 13 residues. V gave up 6 bases and J gave up 5 bases, with 11 bases separating them. Germline CDR1 is LNHDA and CDR2 is SQIVND (reference sequence). As DNA, the CDR3 is TGTGCCAGTAGAGTGGCGGGCAACAATGAGCAGTTCTTC. This codes for CASRVAGNNEQFF.

This clone was counted once. The rearrangement links TRBV10-2 to TRBJ1-1, with no clear D. The CDR3 length is 12 residues. V was trimmed by 2 bases and J by 2 bases, leaving 3 bases between them. The germline gives CDR1 WSHSY, CDR2 SAAADI. The CDR3 loop reads CASSETNTEAFF. The CDR3 DNA sequence: TGCGCCAGCAGTGAGACTAACACTGAAGCTTTCTTT.

This clone turned up a few times. Here the CDR3 DNA reads TGTGCCAGCAAGAAAGGGGGACAGAACAATTCACCCCTCCACTTT. It encodes CASKKGGQNNSPLHF. The gene calls are TRBV19 and TRBJ1-6, with TRBD1 identical over 7 bases. With 9 bases clipped from V and 7 bases from J, the junction kept 12 bases outside the gene matches. The CDR3 loop spans 15 amino acids. Germline loops: CDR1 LNHDA, CDR2 SQIVND (reference sequence).

This chain uses TRBV29-1 with TRBJ1-1; TRBD1 matches 7 bases. The CDR3 loop spans 11 amino acids. Per the germline V gene, CDR1 is SQVTM and CDR2 is ANQGSEA. Germline trimming cut 7 bases from V and 4 bases from J; bases unmatched to any gene: 3. CDR3 protein: CSARGGTEAFF. In DNA form, the CDR3 reads TGCAGCGCCAGGGGGGGCACTGAAGCTTTCTTT.

V is TRBV24-1 and J is TRBJ1-2, with D hard to call. The germline V and J ends were trimmed by 11 bases and 0 bases, with 9 bases remaining between them. Germline CDR1 KGHDR, CDR2 SFDVKD. The CDR3 length is 12 residues. The CDR3 loop is CAIGGANYGYTF. The CDR3 DNA is TGTGCCATAGGCGGGGCTAACTATGGCTACACCTTC.

This clone was detected once. The chain recombines TRBV13 with TRBJ2-7; 11 nucleotides match TRBD2. Germline V CDR1 and CDR2: PRHDT, FYEKMQ (reference sequence). Trimming cost V 2 bases and J 2 bases; bases outside gene matches: 5. This CDR3 has 16 amino acids. This CDR3 is CASSLSSSGGPYEQYF. In nucleotides, the CDR3 is TGTGCCAGCAGCTTATCTTCTAGCGGGGGGCCCTACGAGCAGTACTTC.

As to this clone: One end of the junction is discordant with germline, which a read error may explain. The chain carries TRBV5-4 and TRBJ2-1, with D unresolved. The CDR3 contains 14 residues. Germline-derived CDR1 and CDR2 are SGHNT and YYREEE (reference sequence). CDR3 DNA: TGTGCCAGCAGCTTGGCCAACTCCTTCAATGAGCAGTTCTTC. This sequence encodes CASSLANSFNEQFF.